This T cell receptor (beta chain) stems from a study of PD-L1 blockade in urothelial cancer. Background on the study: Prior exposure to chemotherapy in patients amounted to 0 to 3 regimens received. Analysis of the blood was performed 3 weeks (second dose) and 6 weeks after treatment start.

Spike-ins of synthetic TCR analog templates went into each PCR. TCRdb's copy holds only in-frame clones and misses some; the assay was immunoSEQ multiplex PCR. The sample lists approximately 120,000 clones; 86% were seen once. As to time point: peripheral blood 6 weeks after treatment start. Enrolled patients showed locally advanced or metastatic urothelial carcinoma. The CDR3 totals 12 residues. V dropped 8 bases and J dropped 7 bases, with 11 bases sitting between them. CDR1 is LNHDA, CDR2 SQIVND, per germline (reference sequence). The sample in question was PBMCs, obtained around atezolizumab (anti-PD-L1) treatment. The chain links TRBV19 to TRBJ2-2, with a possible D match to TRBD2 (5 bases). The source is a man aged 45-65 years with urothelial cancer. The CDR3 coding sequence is TGTGCCAGTTTCCCCGGGGTCGGGGAGCTGTTTTTT. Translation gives CASFPGVGELFF.